This T cell receptor beta chain was recovered during a study of cytotoxic CD8 clonotypes in ibrutinib-treated CLL. Study-level information: With a range of 6 to 36, the median treatment time before response samples were taken was more than nine months.

This clone was seen a handful of times. The antigen is not known. Other DNA sequences from this sample encode an identical CDR3 as well. CDR1 is SEHNR and CDR2 is FQNEAQ in the germline V gene (reference sequence). V shed 2 bases and J 4 bases; nucleotides not matched to a gene: 1. The CDR3 loop spans 13 amino acids. Measured with immunoSEQ multiplex PCR; TCRdb has only the in-frame clones, and not every one. The sample holds 130,000 to 150,000 clones, around three quarters seen once. Whole-study findings and limits: Public clonotypes, found uncommonly, either contracted or stayed stable on treatment.

The source material was PBMCs, sampled after 12 months of ibrutinib treatment. The chain couples TRBV7-9 to TRBJ2-7, with 8 bases aligning to TRBD2. This clonotype originated in a human donor with chronic lymphocytic leukemia. The CDR3 DNA sequence: TGTGCCAGCAGCTTAACTAGCGGTTACGAGCAGTACTTC. It translates to CASSLTSGYEQYF.